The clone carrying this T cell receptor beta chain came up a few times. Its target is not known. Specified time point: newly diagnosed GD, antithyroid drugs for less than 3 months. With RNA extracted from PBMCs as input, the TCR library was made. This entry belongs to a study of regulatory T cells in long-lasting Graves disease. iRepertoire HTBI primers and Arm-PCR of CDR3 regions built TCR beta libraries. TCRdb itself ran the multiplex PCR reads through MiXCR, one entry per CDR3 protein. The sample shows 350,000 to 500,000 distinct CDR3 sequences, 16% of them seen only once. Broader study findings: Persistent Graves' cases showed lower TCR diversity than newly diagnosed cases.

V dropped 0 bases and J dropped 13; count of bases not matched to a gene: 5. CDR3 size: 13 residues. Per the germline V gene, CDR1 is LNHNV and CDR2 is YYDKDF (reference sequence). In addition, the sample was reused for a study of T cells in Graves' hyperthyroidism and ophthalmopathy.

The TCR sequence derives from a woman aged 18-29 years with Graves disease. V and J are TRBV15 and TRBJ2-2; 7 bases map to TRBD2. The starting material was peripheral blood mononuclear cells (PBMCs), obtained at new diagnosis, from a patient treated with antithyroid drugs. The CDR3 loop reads CATSRDRTRVLFF. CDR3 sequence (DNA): TGTGCCACCAGCAGAGATCGGACTAGGGTGCTGTTTTTT.